This TCR beta chain was sequenced in a study of regulatory T cells in long-lasting Graves disease (dated by TCRdb to the early 2020s). Concerning the study at large: Persistent Graves' disease was defined as persistently positive TSH receptor autoantibodies together with antithyroid drug treatment for over 5 years. Persistent Graves' disease patients were compared with newly diagnosed Graves' disease patients by peripheral blood TCR sequencing and RNA sequencing. The study took place in China and was registered as a clinical trial. A total of around 35 samples were covered by TCR sequencing, comprising approximately 13 persistent and approximately 20 newly diagnosed Graves' disease patients. On average, persistent Graves' disease patients in the clinical cohort had been on antithyroid drugs for about 10 years.

The receptor library was made with multiplex PCR. TCRdb names Illumina HiSeq 4000 as the instrument used. iRepertoire HTBI primers and Arm-PCR amplification of CDR3 regions were used to construct TCR beta libraries. Before sequencing, the PCR products went through gel purification. The paper's data handling went like this. Gene usage analysis of CDR3 amino acid clonotypes used the approximately 62 TRBV and about 13 TRBJ segments found across samples. COPE and FqMerger were used to merge filtered high-quality paired reads into contigs. BLAST was used to align contigs to IMGT TRBV, TRBD and TRBJ reference genes, and CDR3 was defined according to IMGT. Any clonotype with a frequency above 0.1% was classified as a highly expanded clone. Shannon entropy was used to measure repertoire diversity, and the Gini coefficient was used to measure V-J evenness. Clonotypes shared by more than one individual were considered public. TCRdb itself trimmed the public reads at Q25 with fastp, ran MiXCR and retained productive beta chains. Duplicate CDR3 protein sequences are folded into a single record with the most common DNA and genes. The authors' filters were not applied to this entry. The sample table shows 400,000 to 500,000 distinct CDR3 sequences, and around 21% are seen once. Jointly, the top ten make up 7.8% of the sample.

Results and caveats for the whole study, not just this receptor: Preferential use of TRBV28, TRBJ1-2 and TRBJ2-5 was observed in persistent disease, whereas TRBV20-1 and TRBJ2-1 were favored in newly diagnosed disease. Patients with persistent disease shared more public clonotypes (fewer than 3,000) than newly diagnosed patients did (approximately 990). Sequencing and analysis were restricted to the TCR beta chain. As a limitation, the authors acknowledged that the small sample size may reduce accuracy. Peripheral blood alone was examined, since thyroid tissue, which constituted the primary lesion, could not be accessed. Persistent Graves' disease patients showed lower TCR Shannon entropy and fewer highly expanded clones than newly diagnosed patients, suggesting clonal expansion.

The CDR3 spans 16 residues, from the cysteine through the phenylalanine. Here the CDR3 DNA is all that survives: 48 bases in frame from base 1. V lost 2 bases and J lost 3 bases; the stretch between them is 16 bases long. Taken from the germline V gene, the CDR1 and CDR2 loops are SGHAT and FQNNGV. Explained via the paper, the time point label denotes: persistent/refractory GD, antithyroid drugs over 5 years with positive TRAb. For both TCR sequencing and RNA sequencing, RNA was extracted from PBMCs in TRIzol. Graves' disease was diagnosed according to American Thyroid Association guidelines. The patients came from an endocrinology department in Xi'an, China. Each patient gave approximately 10 milliliters of peripheral blood, collected in an EDTA anticoagulant tube. Ficoll Paque Plus density gradient separation was used to isolate PBMCs, and no additional T cell sorting was done. An Agilent 2100 Bioanalyzer and agarose gel were used to check RNA quality, while a NanoDrop 2000 measured RNA concentration.

This clonotype was detected many times. Which antigen it targets is not known. Within one base of it there is no much larger clone, and no base qualities were kept. The chain is made from TRBV11-2 and TRBJ2-5, with the D call perhaps TRBD1 or TRBD2, each one matching 5 bases. Sequenced here: peripheral blood mononuclear cells (PBMCs), sampled when the disease was refractory, from a patient treated with antithyroid drugs. This clonotype was sampled from a female donor with Graves disease. The CDR3 sequence is CASSLYPGWDEETQYF. The nucleotide sequence is TGTGCCAGCAGCTTATACCCGGGGTGGGACGAAGAGACCCAGTACTTC. Where the CDR3 stops, the reference TRBV11-2 and TRBJ2-5 genes take over; the full variable domain is EAGVAQSPRYKIIEKRQSVAFWCNPISGHATLYWYQQILGQGPKLLIQFQNNGVVDDSQLPKDRFSAERLKGVDSTLKIQPAKLEDSAVYLCASSLYPGWDEETQYFGPGTRLLVL.